A selection of T cell receptor beta chains follows, all from one sample in a study of T cells in narcolepsy. The protocol was immunoSEQ multiplex PCR, while the TCRdb copy is restricted to in-frame clones and leaves out a portion. The repertoire includes tens of thousands of clones, about 85% of them detected once, and 1.5% to 2% sits in the top ten. Sequenced: CD45RA- memory CD4+ T cells from PBMCs. The receptors derive from a human donor with narcolepsy. Each CDR3 is given with its conserved first and last residue.

J gene | V gene | CDR3 protein
TRBJ1-3 | TRBV10-3 | CAISESGPDNTIYF
TRBJ2-1 | TRBV7-2 | CASSLGWGNEQFF
TRBJ1-2 | TRBV6-5 | CASSSPGPKPAGYTF
TRBJ1-1 | TRBV2 | CASVGPYTEAFF
TRBJ2-7 | TRBV7-6 | CASAGTSSYEQYF
TRBJ1-3 | TRBV7-2 | CASSSPRDIGNTIYF
TRBJ2-7 | TRBV7-8 | CASSPRRGLSYEQYF
TRBJ1-4 | TRBV4-3 | CASSQGQGATNEKLFF
TRBJ1-5 | TRBV7-2 | CASSLGVRGAFEGQPQHF
TRBJ2-2 | TRBV10-3 | CAISESESHTGELFF
TRBJ2-7 | TRBV28 | CASSLANPYEQYF
TRBJ2-1 | TRBV7-9 | CASSLVGSGGNEQFF
TRBJ2-7 | TRBV29-1 | CSADSAGGFEQYF
TRBJ2-5 | TRBV5-5 | CASSLQGAETQYF
TRBJ2-6 | TRBV5-6 | CASSSLGLGTLSGANVLTF
TRBJ1-2 | TRBV7-9 | CASSSWTDRGGYTF
TRBJ1-5 | TRBV2 | CASRVQTGVGQPQHF
TRBJ2-7 | TRBV28 | CASSSGAENYEQYF
TRBJ1-1 | TRBV10-3 | CAISERGVGGNTEAFF
TRBJ1-5 | TRBV7-2 | CASSQMGGRGQPQHF
TRBJ1-2 | TRBV30 | CAWGTRPGQGNYGYTF
TRBJ2-1 | TRBV19 | CASRLSGGGYNEQFF
TRBJ2-3 | TRBV2 | CASSEGLAGRDTQYF
TRBJ1-2 | TRBV4-1 | CASSQQGNYGYTF
TRBJ2-2 | TRBV18 | CASSPRAHTTANTGELFF
TRBJ2-7 | TRBV15 | CATSRDRSYEQYF
TRBJ2-3 | TRBV7-9 | CASSLDSGGADTQYF
TRBJ1-5 | TRBV30 | CAWSVKNQPQHF
TRBJ2-5 | TRBV11-2 | CASSLAGAPSETQYF
TRBJ1-2 | TRBV5-4 | CASSSRDIYGYTF
TRBJ1-1 | TRBV5-1 | CASSFFTGYMGTEAFF
TRBJ2-5 | TRBV4-3 | CASSQELRRGETQYF
TRBJ2-4 | TRBV4-3 | CASSQAGTVQNIQYF
TRBJ1-2 | TRBV12-2 | CASRLGISPDTSNYGYTF
TRBJ1-5 | TRBV18 | CASSPGTGEKPQHF
TRBJ1-5 | TRBV7-8 | CASSLAQGTGNQPQHF
TRBJ1-6 | TRBV30 | CAWSGPGPYSPLHF
TRBJ2-1 | TRBV2 | CASRGLREGEQFF
TRBJ2-5 | TRBV7-9 | CASSFGLPGETQYF
TRBJ1-6 | TRBV7-9 | CASSLEGPYNSPLHF
TRBJ2-7 | TRBV2 | CAGSLGQGVYEQYF
TRBJ2-7 | TRBV6-6 | CASSYGDNYEQYF
TRBJ1-6 | TRBV23-1 | CASSPGCGNSPLHF
TRBJ1-6 | TRBV7-9 | CASSPPGTDNSPLHF
TRBJ1-4 | TRBV2 | CASSTGGGRTNEKLFF
TRBJ1-1 | TRBV7-9 | CASSLADGVYTEAFF
TRBJ2-7 | TRBV5-8 | CASSLQGAREQYF